These 21 T cell receptor beta chains share one sample of origin, sequenced in a study of regulatory and conventional T cells in RAG deficiency. Measured with immunoSEQ multiplex PCR; TCRdb has only the in-frame clones, and not every one. The top ten clones hold almost 8% of a sample with over a thousand clones, approximately 80% of them seen once. Blood CD4+ CD25-low CD127-high conventional T cells supplied the genomic DNA template. Sequences were obtained from CD4+ effector T cells sorted from blood. The receptor set was obtained from a human donor with RAG deficiency presenting as combined immunodeficiency.

The rearrangement joins TRBV28 to TRBJ1-1; D perhaps matches TRBD1 (6 bases). This CDR3 is built from 14 residues. CDR1 and CDR2 from the germline V gene are MDHEN and SYDVKM. Trimming removed 6 bases at V and 1 base at J, with 12 bases between. CDR3 in amino acids: CASRPGQQNTEAFF. The CDR3 DNA sequence: TGTGCCAGCAGACCCGGACAGCAGAACACTGAAGCTTTCTTT.

The chain has TRBV6-5 and TRBJ2-7, with no clear D. The V and J ends lost 5 bases and 0 bases respectively, with 2 bases between them. Germline CDR1 is MNHEY and CDR2 is SVGAGI. CDR3 length: 11 amino acids. DNA of the CDR3: TGTGCCAGCAGTACCTCCTACGAGCAGTACTTC. Residues: CASSTSYEQYF.

The gene calls are TRBV28 and TRBJ1-1; D is unresolved. The germline V gene has CDR1 MDHEN and CDR2 SYDVKM. V was trimmed by 5 bases and J by 0 bases, leaving 7 bases between them. CDR3 length equals 13 residues. CDR3 amino acids: CASSPYMNTEAFF. The CDR3 DNA reads TGTGCCAGCAGTCCGTACATGAACACTGAAGCTTTCTTT.

V and J are TRBV7-3 and TRBJ2-3; D gene unclear. The CDR3 loop spans 12 amino acids. Germline V lookup: CDR1 SGHTA, CDR2 FQGTGA. V was shortened by 5 bases and J by 4 bases, with 7 bases between the two germline ends. In nucleotides, the CDR3 is TGTGCCAGCAGCCCAACGGCAGATACGCAGTATTTT. Its protein product is CASSPTADTQYF.

The sample holds one count of this clone. V usage is TRBV18 and J usage is TRBJ2-5; D is unresolved. TRBJ2-7 explains the end of the DNA better; the J call may be wrong. CDR3 length: 12 amino acids. In germline, CDR1 is KGHSH, CDR2 LQKENI. For the CDR3, the DNA is TGTGCCAGCTCACCACAAGCTTACGAGCAGTACTTC. Translating gives CASSPQAYEQYF.

This clone was counted between two and nine times. The chain has TRBV15 and TRBJ2-3; D not certain. Trimming cost V 3 bases and J 2 bases, with 3 bases left between them. CDR3 length: 12 residues. CDR1 is LNHNV, CDR2 YYDKDF, per germline (reference sequence). The CDR3 reads CATSRLTDTQYF. The CDR3 nucleotides are TGTGCCACCAGCAGGCTCACAGATACGCAGTATTTT.

This chain joins TRBV10-1 and TRBJ2-6; D is unresolved. The CDR3 length is 19 residues. Germline lookup yields CDR1 WNHNN and CDR2 SYGVQD (reference sequence). Trimming took 3 bases from V and 5 from J, leaving 23 bases between them. The CDR3 reads CASSDNGRIAQSRANVLTF. In nucleotides, the CDR3 is TGCGCCAGCAGTGACAATGGAAGGATCGCACAAAGTCGGGCCAACGTCCTGACTTTC.

The chain recombines TRBV9 with TRBJ2-7; the D is unclear. The germline CDR1 and CDR2 sequences are SGDLS and YYNGEE. The V gene lost 4 bases and the J gene lost 2 bases, with 10 bases spanning the gap. The CDR3 is 13 residues long. Here the CDR3 DNA reads TGTGCCAGCAGCCCGACCGGAGCCTACGAGCAGTACTTC. As protein: CASSPTGAYEQYF.

The chain is built from TRBV5-1 and TRBJ2-7; D is uncertain. CDR3 length: 12 residues. In germline, CDR1 is SGHRS, CDR2 YFSETQ. Between the trimmed V and J ends, which lost 0 bases and 5 bases, there was a span of 6 bases. The chain's CDR3 is CASSLAGHEQYF. CDR3 in DNA: TGCGCCAGCAGCTTGGCCGGCCACGAGCAGTACTTC.

V gene TRBV6-5 combines with J gene TRBJ2-7; D not resolved. Germline CDR1 and CDR2: MNHEY and SVGAGI. V gave up 5 bases and J gave up 2 bases, with 4 bases separating them. The CDR3 extends over 11 amino acids. CDR3 sequence (DNA): TGTGCCAGCAGTCTACCCTACGAGCAGTACTTC. Its protein is CASSLPYEQYF.

The gene calls are TRBV6-5 and TRBJ2-1; D is undetermined. Germline loops: CDR1 MNHEY, CDR2 SVGAGI. Trimming cost V 2 bases and J 4 bases, with 3 bases left between them. The CDR3 consists of 12 residues. In DNA, the CDR3 is TGTGCCAGCAGTTACGCATACAATGAGCAGTTCTTC. Its translation is CASSYAYNEQFF.

The rearrangement uses TRBV18 and TRBJ2-3; D gene unclear. Germline CDR1 and CDR2: KGHSH and LQKENI. V was trimmed by 2 bases and J by 6 bases, leaving 6 bases between them. This CDR3 is 12 amino acids long. CDR3 coding DNA: TGTGCCAGCTCACCATACGCGGATACGCAGTATTTT. This gives the protein CASSPYADTQYF.

This clone has a handful of counts. This chain uses TRBV28 with TRBJ1-4; no clear D. In germline, CDR1 is MDHEN, CDR2 SYDVKM. Trimming took 3 bases from V and 8 from J, leaving 4 bases between them. The CDR3 covers 11 residues. The CDR3 sequence: CASSFREKLFF. CDR3 nucleotides: TGTGCCAGCAGTTTTAGGGAAAAACTGTTTTTT.

The rearrangement joins TRBV18 to TRBJ2-3, with unresolved D. The V end was cut by 0 bases, the J end by 4 bases, with 8 bases between. Germline CDR1 KGHSH, CDR2 LQKENI. CDR3 length: 14 amino acids. In DNA form, the CDR3 reads TGTGCCAGCTCACCACCAGGGAAGGCAGATACGCAGTATTTT. This translates into CASSPPGKADTQYF.

In DNA, the CDR3 is TGTGCCAGCAGCCTCCTGAACACTGAAGCTTTCTTT. Translation gives CASSLLNTEAFF. The V and J genes are TRBV7-8 and TRBJ1-1; D unclear. V dropped 5 bases and J dropped 0 bases, with 4 bases sitting between them. The CDR3 is made up of 12 amino acids. The germline gives CDR1 SGHVS, CDR2 FQNEAQ.

The CDR3 sequence: CASTWTSGRAYEQFF. CDR3 sequence (DNA): TGTGCCAGCACTTGGACTAGCGGGAGGGCATATGAGCAGTTCTTC. The V gene is TRBV28, the J gene TRBJ2-1, with 15 bases aligning to TRBD2. Trimming cost V 7 bases and J 8 bases; bases outside gene matches: 6. The CDR3 has 15 amino acids. CDR1 is MDHEN, CDR2 SYDVKM, per germline.

The J gene is TRBJ2-3, the V gene TRBV28; no clear D. The V gene lost 7 bases and the J gene lost 2 bases, with 4 bases spanning the gap. Germline V lookup: CDR1 MDHEN, CDR2 SYDVKM. CDR3 size: 11 residues. The CDR3 DNA sequence: TGTGCCAGCACTGACACAGATACGCAGTATTTT. Residues: CASTDTDTQYF.

The V and J genes are TRBV7-3 and TRBJ2-7; a weak D match, TRBD2 (6 bases). Germline V lookup: CDR1 SGHTA, CDR2 FQGTGA. This CDR3 is built from 14 residues. The germline V and J ends were trimmed by 1 base and 2 bases, with 9 bases remaining between them. CDR3 region: CASSLMRGAYEQYF. CDR3 DNA sequence: TGTGCCAGCAGCTTAATGCGGGGCGCCTACGAGCAGTACTTC.

The rearrangement uses TRBV15 and TRBJ1-2, with D unclear. From germline, CDR1 is LNHNV and CDR2 YYDKDF (reference sequence). This CDR3 contains 13 residues. The ends were cut back, 5 bases at V and 8 bases at J, with 15 bases in the middle. The CDR3 loop is CATSPDSTRGYTF. Written as DNA, the CDR3 is TGTGCCACCAGCCCGGACTCCACTAGGGGCTACACCTTC.

This chain uses TRBV20-1 with TRBJ2-7; D gene uncertain. This CDR3 comprises 11 residues. From germline, CDR1 is DFQATT and CDR2 SNEGSKA (reference sequence). V shed 5 bases and J shed 2 bases, with 7 bases lying between them. For the CDR3, the DNA is TGCAGTGCTTATTCTACCTACGAGCAGTACTTC. This sequence encodes CSAYSTYEQYF.

The gene calls are TRBV9 and TRBJ1-1; D remains unclear. The germline CDR1 and CDR2 sequences are SGDLS and YYNGEE. Trimming shortened V by 0 bases and J by 1 base, and 4 bases separated the two germline ends. This CDR3 is 13 amino acids long. CDR3 sequence: CASSVAPNTEAFF. The CDR3 DNA reads TGTGCCAGCAGCGTAGCCCCGAACACTGAAGCTTTCTTT.